The sequence of this T cell receptor (beta chain) was determined in a study of shared clonotypes between healthy human individuals. Regarding this clone: The antigen is not known.

CDR1 and CDR2 from the germline V gene are ENHRY and SYGVKD. CDR3 size: 16 residues. V was clipped by 4 bases and J by 0 bases; unmatched bases: 7. Adult donors, all healthy and HIV-negative, had no recent acute infections or vaccinations. The split of CD4+ cells yielded CD45RA+ naive and CD45RA-negative memory subsets. The assay was run at deep level. Sequencing was performed with immunoSEQ multiplex PCR; in TCRdb, only in-frame clones are kept and a portion is missing. The sample holds some 2,500,000 clones, roughly 93% seen once. Whole-study results and caveats: Rarefaction revealed incomplete sorted-subset sequencing despite large depth.

The V call is TRBV10-3, the J call TRBJ1-1; 8 nucleotides agree with TRBD1. The TCR sequence derives from a man younger than 30 in good health. Some clones in this sample may be carry-over from other donors' samples. The sample was naive CD4+ T cells from PBMCs. Regarding subset: CD45RA+ positively selected. The CDR3 DNA reads TGTGCCATCAGTGTCTCCAGGGGGCGAGTGAACACTGAAGCTTTCTTT. Its protein is CAISVSRGRVNTEAFF.